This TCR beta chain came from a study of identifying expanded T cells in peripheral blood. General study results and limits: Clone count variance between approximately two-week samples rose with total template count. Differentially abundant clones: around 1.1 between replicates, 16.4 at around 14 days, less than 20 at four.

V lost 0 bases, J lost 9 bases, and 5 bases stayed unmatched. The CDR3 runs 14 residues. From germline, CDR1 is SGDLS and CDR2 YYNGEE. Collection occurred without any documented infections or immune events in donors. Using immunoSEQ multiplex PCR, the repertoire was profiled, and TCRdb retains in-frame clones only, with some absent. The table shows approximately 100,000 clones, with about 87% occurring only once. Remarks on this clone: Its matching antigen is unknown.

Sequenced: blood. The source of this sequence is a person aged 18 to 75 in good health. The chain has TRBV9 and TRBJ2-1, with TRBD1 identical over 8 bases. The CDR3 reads CASSVDAGGSEQFF. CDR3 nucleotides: TGTGCCAGCAGCGTAGATGCAGGGGGCTCTGAGCAGTTCTTC.